Shown below are 15 T cell receptor beta chains from a single sample sequenced in a study of blood T cell repertoires in COVID-19 (dated by TCRdb to 2018 to 2020). Libraries were prepared through the immunoSEQ multiplex PCR assay. TCRdb holds this immuneACCESS table with in-frame rearrangements only. Some clones are missing; in checked studies, unresolved V genes explain under half, and the rest has no known cause. Recorded for this sample are roughly 300,000 clones; roughly 86% of them occurred a single time. The ten largest clonotypes hold approximately 8.5% of the sample. The sequenced sample consisted of peripheral blood. The receptor set was obtained from a man aged 18 to 29 with active or convalescent COVID-19.

The chain combines TRBV18 with TRBJ2-1; TRBD2 aligns across 12 bases. The V and J ends lost 6 bases and 6 bases, in that order; junction bases with no gene match: 9. The V gene's germline CDR1 is KGHSH and CDR2 LQKENI. The CDR3 is 16 residues long. CDR3 region: CASSPTSSGGVNEQFF. The CDR3 region has the DNA TGTGCCAGCTCGCCGACATCTAGCGGGGGGGTCAATGAGCAGTTCTTC.

Comment on this clone: Different DNA sequences within this sample yield the same CDR3. J is TRBJ2-7 and V is TRBV18; the D gene is possibly TRBD2 (6 bases). This CDR3 spans 13 amino acids. Germline V CDR1 and CDR2: KGHSH, LQKENI. V lost 0 bases, J lost 3 bases, and 6 bases lay in between. CDR3: CASSPPGGYEQYF. The DNA of the CDR3 is TGTGCCAGCTCACCACCGGGGGGCTACGAGCAGTACTTC.

This clone appeared a single time. The J gene is TRBJ2-7, the V gene TRBV6-7, with a possible D match to TRBD2 (6 bases). TRBV6-7 is reported as an ORF; its role is uncertain. V was clipped by 8 bases and J by 6 bases, with 14 bases between them. This CDR3 region has 12 residues. CDR3: CASEGTGGEQYF. The CDR3 bases are TGTGCCAGCGAGGGGACCGGGGGCGAGCAGTACTTC.

This clone was counted once. The chain joins TRBV13 to TRBJ2-7, with TRBD2 matching 8 bases. Germline trimming cut 8 bases from V and 7 bases from J; bases unmatched to any gene: 13. Germline values: CDR1 PRHDT, CDR2 FYEKMQ (reference sequence). The CDR3 spans 14 residues. The CDR3, as DNA: TGTGCCAGCGGGACGGGGGGGGCCGCTCGAGAGCAGTACTTC. This sequence encodes CASGTGGAAREQYF.

The V call is TRBV2, the J call TRBJ1-5, with D tentatively TRBD1 (6 bases). V was trimmed by 8 bases and J by 4 bases, leaving 12 bases between them. This CDR3 region has 13 residues. Germline CDR1 reads SNHLY; CDR2 reads FYNNEI. CDR3 region: CASAQGGNQPQHF. CDR3 DNA: TGTGCCAGCGCACAGGGAGGGAATCAGCCCCAGCATTTT.

This clone was seen a few times. The V call is TRBV30, the J call TRBJ1-5; D is unclear. Germline V CDR1 and CDR2: GTSNPN, SVGIG (reference sequence). This CDR3 is 14 amino acids long. V was cut by 4 bases and J by 3 bases, with 13 bases left in between. The CDR3 reads CAWMAPGLNQPQHF. The CDR3 bases are TGTGCCTGGATGGCCCCTGGGCTCAATCAGCCCCAGCATTTT. Complete variable domain (other parts from reference TRBV30 and TRBJ1-5): SQTIHQWPATLVQPVGSPLSLECTVEGTSNPNLYWYRQAAGRGLQLLFYSVGIGQISSEVPQNLSASRPQDRQFILSSKKLLLSDSGFYLCAWMAPGLNQPQHFGDGTRLSIL.

This chain joins TRBV9 and TRBJ2-4; TRBD1 might be the D (6 bases). CDR3 length equals 16 residues. The germline V and J ends were trimmed by 3 bases and 1 base, with 14 bases remaining between them. The V gene's germline CDR1 is SGDLS and CDR2 YYNGEE. CDR3 DNA sequence: TGTGCCAGCAGCGCCAACAGGGAAGAGGCCAAAAACATTCAGTACTTC. Translated, it gives CASSANREEAKNIQYF. Looking up the rest from reference TRBV9 and TRBJ2-4 gives the full variable domain: DSGVTQTPKHLITATGQRVTLRCSPRSGDLSVYWYQQSLDQGLQFLIQYYNGEERAKGNILERFSAQQFPDLHSELNLSSLELGDSALYFCASSANREEAKNIQYFGAGTRLSVL.

The chain recombines TRBV6-4 with TRBJ2-3, with 7 nucleotides matching TRBD2. The germline V gene has CDR1 MRHNA and CDR2 SNTAGT. V lost 5 bases and J lost 2; bases outside the gene matches: 10. There are 16 residues in the CDR3. CDR3 sequence (DNA): TGTGCCAGCAGTCAATCGGTTACTAGCGTCACAGATACGCAGTATTTT. As protein: CASSQSVTSVTDTQYF.

This clone was counted at least ten times. The genes are TRBV24-1 and TRBJ2-7; 10 positions agree with TRBD1. The CDR3 runs to 15 residues. V was clipped by 2 bases and J by 0 bases; unmatched bases: 0. Germline assignment: CDR1 KGHDR and CDR2 SFDVKD. The CDR3 bases are TGTGCCACCAGTGATTGGACAGGGGGCTCCTACGAGCAGTACTTC. Protein sequence: CATSDWTGGSYEQYF.

A note on this clone: Other nucleotide sequences in the sample specify the same CDR3. This sequence joins TRBV2 and TRBJ1-5; 9 nucleotides agree with TRBD1. The CDR3 length is 14 residues. The trim removed 5 bases at V and 2 bases at J, leaving 1 base unmatched. CDR1 is SNHLY and CDR2 is FYNNEI in the germline V gene. Written as DNA, the CDR3 is TGTGCCAGCAGTCGGGACAGGGGCAATCAGCCCCAGCATTTT. This gives the protein CASSRDRGNQPQHF.

The chain couples TRBV7-2 to TRBJ2-1; 9 bases are a match to TRBD2. Germline CDR1 is SGHTA and CDR2 is FQGNSA. V lost 2 bases, J lost 7 bases, and 12 bases stayed unmatched. The CDR3 spans 17 residues. The CDR3 reads CASSLSPRGGAGNEQFF. The CDR3 coding sequence is TGTGCCAGCAGCTTATCCCCCCGCGGGGGGGCCGGGAATGAGCAGTTCTTC.

This clone came up once. The chain uses TRBV7-8 and TRBJ1-1; D is uncertain. There are 13 residues in the CDR3. V dropped 6 bases and J dropped 7 bases, with 15 bases sitting between them. Germline lookup yields CDR1 SGHVS and CDR2 FQNEAQ. CDR3 amino acids: CASSPPGWGEAFF. The CDR3 nucleotides are TGTGCCAGCAGTCCCCCGGGGTGGGGTGAAGCTTTCTTT. The full variable domain, in which reference TRBV7-8 and TRBJ1-1 provide the parts outside the CDR3, is GAGVSQSPRYKVAKRGQDVALRCDPISGHVSLFWYQQALGQGPEFLTYFQNEAQLDKSGLPSDRFFAERPEGSVSTLKIQRTQQEDSAVYLCASSPPGWGEAFFGQGTRLTVV.

The chain uses TRBV19 and TRBJ1-1; 7 bases are shared with TRBD1. V dropped 3 bases and J dropped 0; count of bases not matched to a gene: 7. Germline V gives CDR1 LNHDA, CDR2 SQIVND (reference sequence). This CDR3 is built from 16 residues. Here the CDR3 reads CASSMPRQGLNTEAFF. DNA of the CDR3: TGTGCCAGTAGTATGCCTCGACAGGGACTGAACACTGAAGCTTTCTTT.

The chain has TRBV7-2 and TRBJ2-3, with D possibly matching TRBD2 (6 bases). CDR3 size: 14 residues. Germline V gene data show CDR1 as SGHTA and CDR2 as FQGNSA. V was trimmed by 3 bases and J by 6 bases, leaving 13 bases between them. The CDR3: CASSFSGVVDTQYF. CDR3 in DNA: TGTGCCAGCAGCTTTTCGGGGGTAGTGGATACGCAGTATTTT.

This clone was counted once. The chain links TRBV25-1 to TRBJ2-3, with 8 bases aligning to TRBD2. This CDR3 is built from 17 residues. The ends lost 2 bases at V and 1 base at J; junction bases unmatched: 8. The germline CDR1 and CDR2 sequences are MGHDK and SYGVNS. The DNA for the CDR3 is TGTGCCAGCAGTGAAAGTACTAGCGGTGGTGGCACAGATACGCAGTATTTT. As protein: CASSESTSGGGTDTQYF. Supplemented by reference TRBV25-1 and TRBJ2-3, the full variable domain reads EADIYQTPRYLVIGTGKKITLECSQTMGHDKMYWYQQDPGMELHLIHYSYGVNSTEKGDLSSESTVSRIRTEHFPLTLESARPSHTSQYLCASSESTSGGGTDTQYFGPGTRLTVL.